The clone carrying this T cell receptor (beta chain) has only a few counts. Its antigen remains unknown. PCR was performed a second time for 7 to 11 cycles using a sample-barcoded 5' primer and a J-beta primer mix. From the 5' RACE reads, TCRdb called clonotypes with MiXCR, one entry per CDR3 protein. The sample shows 1,500,000 or so distinct CDR3 sequences, roughly 43% of them seen only once. The sample comes from a study of blood T cells in healthy people across ages. This CDR3 comprises 14 residues. Germline V gene data show CDR1 as GTSNPN and CDR2 as SVGIG (reference sequence). V was pared by 3 bases and J by 1 base, with 10 bases between. Overall study findings and caveats: Long-lived donors carried more naive CD4+ cells and greater diversity than aged donors.

All donors came from Russia, were Caucasian and healthy, and spanned ages about 6 to 100. The chain combines TRBV30 with TRBJ1-5; TRBD1 might be the D (6 bases). The material sequenced was blood. This clonotype originated in a woman aged 18-30 years in good health. The CDR3 DNA sequence: TGTGCCTGGAGCGTTCAGGGGAGCAATCAGCCCCAGCATTTT. It encodes CAWSVQGSNQPQHF.